This T cell receptor (beta chain) was identified during a study of OX40 agonist ivuxolimab in advanced cancers. The protocol was immunoSEQ multiplex PCR, while the TCRdb copy is restricted to in-frame clones and leaves out a portion. The sample has fewer than 70,000 clones; roughly 90% are singletons. Study outcomes and limitations: Relative to CD4+ cells, CD8+ T cells on average had more expanded clones. CD4+ and CD8+ T cells in blood underwent clonal expansion by week 6 at 0.1 to 3.0 mg/kg. What antigens the expanded peripheral T cells recognized was never established. Some nonresponders additionally presented with little normalized T-cell clonal expansion.

Regarding this clone: The antigen remains undetermined. Mismatch with germline at one junction end may stem from a read error.

The germline V gene has CDR1 MNHEY and CDR2 SVGAGI. CDR3 length equals 12 residues. This sample comprised CD4+ or CD8+ T cells sorted from blood, obtained in a trial of the OX40 agonist ivuxolimab. The chain uses TRBV6-5 and TRBJ1-6, with D uncertain. This receptor was taken from an adult with an advanced solid tumor such as melanoma, head and neck, liver or kidney cancer. CDR3 sequence reads: CASSDGPRPPHF. CDR3 nucleotides: TGTGCCAGCAGTGACGGACCGCGGCCCCCCCACTTT.